Listed below are T cell receptor beta chains from one sample, sequenced in a study of T-cell reconstitution after alpha-beta-depleted transplantation in children. Via MiXCR, TCRdb re-called the PCR reads, giving one row per CDR3 protein. This repertoire shows 500,000 to 600,000 distinct CDR3 sequences, approximately 29% found once; its top ten account for under 3%. Source: PBMCs from the stem cell graft donor, taken from the stem cell graft. These receptors were obtained from a human donor who donated a stem cell graft to a child with aplastic anemia. Both conserved end residues are part of each CDR3. D genes are given only for firm matches. The size of a clone is reported for some rows only, either as once, few or many, or as a class for expanded clones.

abundance: .
v_gene: TRBV11-2
d_gene: .
j_gene: TRBJ2-3
CDR3nt: TGTGCCAGCAGCTTCCGGGCCCTCACAGATACGCAGTATTTT
CDR3aa: CASSFRALTDTQYF

abundance: few
v_gene: TRBV20-1
d_gene: TRBD1
j_gene: TRBJ2-7
CDR3nt: TGCAGTGCCCGGACAGGGGGCGTTACCTACGAGCAGTACTTC
CDR3aa: CSARTGGVTYEQYF

abundance: .
v_gene: TRBV4-3
d_gene: .
j_gene: TRBJ2-1
CDR3nt: TGCGCCAGCAGCCAAAGTCCCACTGGGCGTGAGCAGTTCTTC
CDR3aa: CASSQSPTGREQFF

abundance: .
v_gene: TRBV28
d_gene: TRBD1
j_gene: TRBJ1-5
CDR3nt: TGTGCCAGCAGTTCGGGACAGGGAGAGAATCAGCCCCAGCATTTT
CDR3aa: CASSSGQGENQPQHF

abundance: few
v_gene: TRBV5-1
d_gene: TRBD1
j_gene: TRBJ2-2
CDR3nt: TGCGCCAGCAGCTATGACAGGGACACCGGGGAGCTGTTTTTT
CDR3aa: CASSYDRDTGELFF

abundance: .
v_gene: TRBV20-1
d_gene: TRBD2
j_gene: TRBJ2-1
CDR3nt: TGCAGTCCAGCCCGGGCTAGCGGCAGCTACGAGCAGTTCTTC
CDR3aa: CSPARASGSYEQFF

abundance: many
v_gene: TRBV20-1
d_gene: .
j_gene: TRBJ1-5
CDR3nt: TGCAGTGCTAGAGAAGGGGCGGGAAATCAGCCCCAGCATTTT
CDR3aa: CSAREGAGNQPQHF

abundance: few
v_gene: TRBV6-5
d_gene: .
j_gene: TRBJ2-1
CDR3nt: TGTGCCAGCAGTTACTCCCAACAGCACAATGAGCAGTTCTTC
CDR3aa: CASSYSQQHNEQFF

abundance: .
v_gene: TRBV5-6
d_gene: TRBD2
j_gene: TRBJ2-7
CDR3nt: TGTGCCAGCAGCCAGTGGACTAGCGGAACCTACGAGCAGTACTTC
CDR3aa: CASSQWTSGTYEQYF

abundance: .
v_gene: TRBV2
d_gene: TRBD1
j_gene: TRBJ1-2
CDR3nt: TGTGCCAGCAGTGAAGCAGGGGGCGGCTATGGCTACACCTTC
CDR3aa: CASSEAGGGYGYTF

abundance: many
v_gene: TRBV7-2
d_gene: TRBD2
j_gene: TRBJ2-5
CDR3nt: TGTGCCAGCAGGGGCGCGGGAGGCCTCCAAGAGACCCAGTACTTC
CDR3aa: CASRGAGGLQETQYF

abundance: few
v_gene: TRBV7-2
d_gene: .
j_gene: TRBJ1-1
CDR3nt: TGTGCCAGCAGCCTCACGGGAGGTATGGAAGCTTTCTTT
CDR3aa: CASSLTGGMEAFF

abundance: .
v_gene: TRBV30
d_gene: .
j_gene: TRBJ1-1
CDR3nt: TGTGCCTGGAGTGTACAGAGTATGAACACTGAAGCTTTCTTT
CDR3aa: CAWSVQSMNTEAFF

abundance: many
v_gene: TRBV6-5
d_gene: .
j_gene: TRBJ2-2
CDR3nt: TGTGCCAGCAGCTTAAATCCGGACACCGGGGAGCTGTTTTTT
CDR3aa: CASSLNPDTGELFF

abundance: few
v_gene: TRBV11-2
d_gene: TRBD2
j_gene: TRBJ2-1
CDR3nt: TGTGCCAGCAGCACATTGGGGCGGGAGAGGGGTAATGAGCAGTTCTTC
CDR3aa: CASSTLGRERGNEQFF

abundance: .
v_gene: TRBV13
d_gene: TRBD2
j_gene: TRBJ2-1
CDR3nt: TGTGCCAGCACCGTACTAGCGGGAACCTACAATGAGCAGTTCTTC
CDR3aa: CASTVLAGTYNEQFF

abundance: .
v_gene: TRBV20-1
d_gene: .
j_gene: TRBJ1-1
CDR3nt: TGCAGTGCTCACGTGGGGGCGAGGGTAAACACTGAAGCTTTCTTT
CDR3aa: CSAHVGARVNTEAFF

abundance: many
v_gene: TRBV27
d_gene: .
j_gene: TRBJ2-1
CDR3nt: TGTGCCAGCAGTTCTACTAGCTCCTACAATGAGCAGTTCTTC
CDR3aa: CASSSTSSYNEQFF

abundance: few
v_gene: TRBV12-3/TRBV12-4
d_gene: TRBD2
j_gene: TRBJ2-7
CDR3nt: TGTGCCAGCAGCCGGGAGGCGGGGCGGGAGCAGTACTTC
CDR3aa: CASSREAGREQYF

abundance: .
v_gene: TRBV7-2
d_gene: .
j_gene: TRBJ2-7
CDR3nt: TGTGCCAGCAGCCCGCCCGGGGATCGCATCTACGAGCAGTACTTC
CDR3aa: CASSPPGDRIYEQYF

abundance: .
v_gene: TRBV5-1
d_gene: .
j_gene: TRBJ2-3
CDR3nt: TGCGCCAGCAGCACCGCCGGGAGAGCCACAGATACGCAGTATTTT
CDR3aa: CASSTAGRATDTQYF

abundance: .
v_gene: TRBV7-3
d_gene: .
j_gene: TRBJ2-2
CDR3nt: TGTGCCAGCAGCTCAATAGGAGGAGAGCTGTTTTTT
CDR3aa: CASSSIGGELFF

abundance: .
v_gene: TRBV5-1
d_gene: TRBD1
j_gene: TRBJ2-3
CDR3nt: TGCGCCAGCAGCTGGGGACAGGAAACCACAGATACGCAGTATTTT
CDR3aa: CASSWGQETTDTQYF

abundance: .
v_gene: TRBV6-6
d_gene: TRBD1
j_gene: TRBJ2-2
CDR3nt: TGTGCCAGCAGCGATCGGGACGACCGGGACAGGGCCTTGTTCGCGAACACCGGGGAGCTGTTTTTT
CDR3aa: CASSDRDDRDRALFANTGELFF

abundance: many
v_gene: TRBV12-3/TRBV12-4
d_gene: TRBD2
j_gene: TRBJ2-1
CDR3nt: TGTGCCAGCAGTTTAGCGTTGGTTCGGGGGGATGAGCAGTTCTTC
CDR3aa: CASSLALVRGDEQFF

abundance: .
v_gene: TRBV9
d_gene: TRBD1
j_gene: TRBJ1-5
CDR3nt: TGTGCCAGCAGCGCGGACAGGGTAAGTCAGCCCCAGCATTTT
CDR3aa: CASSADRVSQPQHF

abundance: few
v_gene: TRBV18
d_gene: .
j_gene: TRBJ2-1
CDR3nt: TGTGCCAGCTCACCACTACAGGAGAGCTCCTACAATGAGCAGTTCTTC
CDR3aa: CASSPLQESSYNEQFF

abundance: .
v_gene: TRBV20-1
d_gene: TRBD2
j_gene: TRBJ2-7
CDR3nt: TGCAGTGGGTTAGCGGGACCCGTCTCCGAGCAGTACTTC
CDR3aa: CSGLAGPVSEQYF

abundance: few
v_gene: TRBV20-1
d_gene: .
j_gene: TRBJ1-2
CDR3nt: TGCACCCCGGGGTCCATCTATGGCTACACCTTC
CDR3aa: CTPGSIYGYTF

abundance: .
v_gene: TRBV7-9
d_gene: TRBD1
j_gene: TRBJ1-5
CDR3nt: TGTGCCAGCAGCTTAGTAAAGGGGGCCTACAATCAGCCCCAGCATTTT
CDR3aa: CASSLVKGAYNQPQHF

abundance: .
v_gene: TRBV7-2
d_gene: TRBD1
j_gene: TRBJ1-2
CDR3nt: TGTGCCAGCAGCTACGGGACAGGGGTGGGCTACACCTTC
CDR3aa: CASSYGTGVGYTF

abundance: few
v_gene: TRBV20-1
d_gene: .
j_gene: TRBJ1-1
CDR3nt: TGCAGTGCTAGAGCCGGGACGGTGAACACTGAAGCTTTCTTT
CDR3aa: CSARAGTVNTEAFF

abundance: few
v_gene: TRBV19
d_gene: .
j_gene: TRBJ2-1
CDR3nt: TGTGCCAGTAGTTCTTCGGCCAGGGCTGCAAATGAGCAGTTCTTC
CDR3aa: CASSSSARAANEQFF

abundance: .
v_gene: TRBV7-2
d_gene: .
j_gene: TRBJ1-2
CDR3nt: TGTGCCAGCAGCCCCGGAGTGGGGCCTTACTATGGCTACACCTTC
CDR3aa: CASSPGVGPYYGYTF

abundance: .
v_gene: TRBV30
d_gene: .
j_gene: TRBJ2-7
CDR3nt: TGTGCCTGGAGTTGGCGGGTTCCCTACGAGCAGTACTTC
CDR3aa: CAWSWRVPYEQYF

abundance: many
v_gene: TRBV5-1
d_gene: TRBD2
j_gene: TRBJ2-1
CDR3nt: TGCGCCAGCAGCCGTGGGCGGGAGGGCCCGGGCAATGAGCAGTTCTTC
CDR3aa: CASSRGREGPGNEQFF

abundance: .
v_gene: TRBV2
d_gene: .
j_gene: TRBJ1-2
CDR3nt: TGTGCCAGCAGTGAATGGGACTATGGCTACACCTTC
CDR3aa: CASSEWDYGYTF

abundance: .
v_gene: TRBV9
d_gene: .
j_gene: TRBJ2-1
CDR3nt: TGTGCCAGCAGCGTAGATCCGGGCGTCGGATACAATGAGCAGTTCTTC
CDR3aa: CASSVDPGVGYNEQFF

abundance: .
v_gene: TRBV30
d_gene: .
j_gene: TRBJ1-1
CDR3nt: TGTGCCTGGACCCGGGGAGCTTTCTTT
CDR3aa: CAWTRGAFF

abundance: .
v_gene: TRBV20-1
d_gene: TRBD2
j_gene: TRBJ2-4
CDR3nt: TGCAGTGCTAGGGGACTAGCGGGAGGGCCGGGGTCGGCCAAAAACATTCAGTACTTC
CDR3aa: CSARGLAGGPGSAKNIQYF

abundance: .
v_gene: TRBV4-3
d_gene: .
j_gene: TRBJ1-2
CDR3nt: TGCGCCAGCAGCCAAGGTACCAGGGGCCCGATCTATGGCTACACCTTC
CDR3aa: CASSQGTRGPIYGYTF

abundance: .
v_gene: TRBV9
d_gene: TRBD1
j_gene: TRBJ1-2
CDR3nt: TGTGCCAGCACCTTTGGGACAGCCGATTTCGGCTACACCTTC
CDR3aa: CASTFGTADFGYTF

abundance: few
v_gene: TRBV4-3
d_gene: .
j_gene: TRBJ2-1
CDR3nt: TGCGCCAGCAGCCAAGATAGGGGCGTGGAGCAGTTCTTC
CDR3aa: CASSQDRGVEQFF

abundance: few
v_gene: TRBV29-1
d_gene: TRBD2
j_gene: TRBJ2-1
CDR3nt: TGCAGCGTTGATGCTAGGACTAGCGGGCCCTCCTACAATGAGCAGTTCTTC
CDR3aa: CSVDARTSGPSYNEQFF

abundance: .
v_gene: TRBV20-1
d_gene: .
j_gene: TRBJ1-1
CDR3nt: TGCAGTGCTAGAGTAGGGCCGGTCGCTGAAGCTTTCTTT
CDR3aa: CSARVGPVAEAFF

abundance: few
v_gene: TRBV29-1
d_gene: TRBD2
j_gene: TRBJ2-3
CDR3nt: TGCAGCGTTGGGACTAGCGGGACTTTGGCGACAGATACGCAGTATTTT
CDR3aa: CSVGTSGTLATDTQYF

abundance: .
v_gene: TRBV19
d_gene: TRBD1
j_gene: TRBJ1-3
CDR3nt: TGTGCCAGTAGATCTAGGAGGGACAGGGGCGACACCATATATTTT
CDR3aa: CASRSRRDRGDTIYF

abundance: .
v_gene: TRBV28
d_gene: .
j_gene: TRBJ2-6
CDR3nt: TGTGCCAGCAGTCCAGGGACATACGTCCTGACTTTC
CDR3aa: CASSPGTYVLTF

abundance: .
v_gene: TRBV25-1
d_gene: TRBD1
j_gene: TRBJ1-4
CDR3nt: TGTGCCAGCAGTGAAAGGACCGGGACAGGGTTTAATGAAAAACTGTTTTTT
CDR3aa: CASSERTGTGFNEKLFF

abundance: .
v_gene: TRBV20-1
d_gene: TRBD2
j_gene: TRBJ2-1
CDR3nt: TGCAGTGCTAGAGATTCTTTAGCGGGAGCATACAATGAGCAGTTCTTC
CDR3aa: CSARDSLAGAYNEQFF

abundance: .
v_gene: TRBV6-6
d_gene: .
j_gene: TRBJ1-2
CDR3nt: TGTGCCAGCAGTTACGGGCAGGGTCTTGGCTACACCTTC
CDR3aa: CASSYGQGLGYTF

abundance: .
v_gene: TRBV11-2
d_gene: .
j_gene: TRBJ2-5
CDR3nt: TGTGCCAGCAGCTCCCCCAGGGGAGGGAAAGAGACCCAGTACTTC
CDR3aa: CASSSPRGGKETQYF

abundance: few
v_gene: TRBV25-1
d_gene: .
j_gene: TRBJ1-2
CDR3nt: TGTGCCAGCAGTGATTTGGCGGGGAACTATGGCTACACCTTC
CDR3aa: CASSDLAGNYGYTF

abundance: few
v_gene: TRBV5-1
d_gene: TRBD2
j_gene: TRBJ2-7
CDR3nt: TGCGCCAGCAGCTTGGCCGAACTAGCGGGAATCGAGCAGTACTTC
CDR3aa: CASSLAELAGIEQYF

abundance: few
v_gene: TRBV27
d_gene: TRBD1
j_gene: TRBJ1-1
CDR3nt: TGTGCCAGCAGTTACGAAACCGGGACAGGACACACTGAAGCTTTCTTT
CDR3aa: CASSYETGTGHTEAFF

abundance: .
v_gene: TRBV14
d_gene: .
j_gene: TRBJ1-5
CDR3nt: TGTGCCAGCAGCCAGGGTGGGGCACCGGGTCAGCCCCAGCATTTT
CDR3aa: CASSQGGAPGQPQHF

abundance: .
v_gene: TRBV19
d_gene: .
j_gene: TRBJ1-5
CDR3nt: TGTGCCAGTAGTATAGGTCACGGGCCGAATCAGCCCCAGCATTTT
CDR3aa: CASSIGHGPNQPQHF

abundance: few
v_gene: TRBV9
d_gene: .
j_gene: TRBJ1-2
CDR3nt: TGTGCCAGCAGCGAGGGGAGGGGGGATGGCTACACCTTC
CDR3aa: CASSEGRGDGYTF

abundance: few
v_gene: TRBV29-1
d_gene: TRBD2
j_gene: TRBJ2-7
CDR3nt: TGCAGCGTTGAGACTAGCGGTTCCTACGAGCAGTACTTC
CDR3aa: CSVETSGSYEQYF

abundance: once
v_gene: TRBV7-2
d_gene: .
j_gene: TRBJ1-4
CDR3nt: TGTGCCAGCAGCTTCCAAACAGGGCCAACTAATGAAAAACTGTTTTTT
CDR3aa: CASSFQTGPTNEKLFF